This TCR beta chain was identified during a study of shared clonotypes between healthy human individuals (dated by TCRdb to about 2020). For context, the study as a whole: A couple of women and three men aged 18 to 49 years were included in the cohort. Leukapheresis yielded between about 0.85 and 9 billion PBMCs per donor. The study deeply sequenced blood TCR repertoires of about 5 healthy adults to estimate repertoire size and the extent of clonotype sharing between individuals. Per donor, three plates each were used for CD4 naive and CD4 memory, two for CD8 naive, and one for CD8 memory. Different laboratories and diverse techniques were used to prepare libraries and sequence TCR repertoires, to increase sequencing depth and limit assay-specific biases.

Using the deep immunoSEQ assay, TCR CDR3 regions were amplified from genomic DNA by multiplex PCR. Extracted genomic DNA from each cell subset was spread evenly across all wells of several immunoSEQ 96-well plates, with each plate serving as a replicate. Each replicate PCR for sorted subsets received around 200 ng genomic DNA, equal to about 29,000 T cell genomes. Purified libraries were quantified with a Qubit 3.0 fluorometer, sized on a Bioanalyzer 2100, and re-quantified with the KAPA Library Quantification kit. Each immunoSEQ 96-well plate was sequenced on its own single-read 150-cycle Illumina NextSeq 550 flow cell. The authors processed their data as follows. Because the immunoSEQ output held only junctional sequences and lacked quality scores, the filtering could not match the filtering applied to full-length reads. To assign V/J genes and CDR3, sequences were annotated using PyIR, a Python wrapper for IgBLAST v1.9, with IMGT germline references. Reads were filtered out if the reads had weak V/J assignments (E-value above 1e-6), no CDR3, stop codons, out-of-frame junctions, or ambiguous translated residues. V3J clonotypes were defined as sequences sharing an identical inferred V gene, J gene, and CDR3 amino acid sequence. Percentage overlap between repertoires was computed as shared unique clonotypes divided by the size of the smaller repertoire. Three approaches were used to assess repertoire richness: RTK rarefaction, the Chao1 estimator, and Recon v2.1 estimates of unobserved clonotypes. For all TCRbeta clonotypes obtained by the gDNA method from four donors, generation probabilities were computed with OLGA. Sourced from immuneACCESS, this table was stored by TCRdb with only in-frame sequences that have V and J called. A share of the clones is absent; for the studies checked, an unresolved V gene accounts for under half, and the remainder has no known explanation. The V and J calls and clone size are taken from that table; D and trimming were inferred from the DNA. The sample table shows 550,000 to 850,000 clones, and about two thirds are seen once. The ten largest clones add up to approximately 2% of the sample.

The full study reports these points: Only blood was sampled, and tissue TCR repertoires likely differ from those in blood. Pairwise subsampling indicated that sequencing depth was expected to affect the degree of clonotype sharing among donors. Incomplete sequencing was indicated by rarefaction of sorted-subset datasets, despite the large sequencing depth. Clonotypes shared by all four sorted-subset donors showed higher generation probabilities than non-shared clonotypes. Around 5.4% of naive CD4, roughly 3.5% of naive CD8, 2.3% of memory CD4, and less than 0.45% of memory CD8 clonotypes were shared across a handful of donors. Because the study included only a small number of donors, the genetic and exposure-history diversity represented was limited. Naive subsets generally had larger estimated clonotype richness than memory subsets.

This clone showed up just once. Its antigen is still unknown. No qualities accompany the bases; no much larger clone lies one base away. Donors were healthy HIV-negative adults with no recently reported acute infections or vaccinations. Every donor was a Caucasian adult residing in Nashville, Tennessee, USA. CD4+ T cells were enriched by magnetic negative selection; naive cells were then positively selected on CD45RA, and the negative fraction formed the memory subset. After blood collection by leukapheresis, PBMCs were isolated using Ficoll-Histopaque density gradient centrifugation and then cryopreserved in the vapor phase of liquid nitrogen. Purity and quantity of every magnetically sorted T cell population were checked by analytical flow cytometry. From each sorted fraction, genomic DNA was isolated and quantified by UV absorbance on a Nanodrop 2000c. The sequenced sample consisted of memory CD4+ T cells sorted from blood. The cell subset or site label, read with the paper, signifies: CD45RA-negative fraction. The sequence derives from a woman between 25 and 40 years old in good health.

The CDR3 here reads CASSGWGRRSGNEQFF. The DNA sequence reads TGTGCCAGCAGCGGCTGGGGACGGCGAAGCGGGAATGAGCAGTTCTTC. This sequence uses TRBV5-6 and TRBJ2-1, and the D gene may be TRBD2, 6 bases matching. Spanning cysteine to phenylalanine, the CDR3 consists of 16 amino acids. Of the read, only the CDR3 DNA is kept; its 48 bases are in frame from base 1. The germline V gene sets CDR1 to SGHDT and CDR2 to YYEEEE. V lost 4 bases and J lost 7 bases; the stretch between them is 21 bases long.